These 29 T cell receptor beta chains were sequenced from one sample in a study of blood T cell repertoires in COVID-19. The method was immunoSEQ multiplex PCR; TCRdb's version includes in-frame clones alone and lacks a portion of them. The data hold 150,000 or so clones, with more than 65% observed a single time. Sequenced: peripheral blood. These receptors were collected from a woman aged 45-65 years with acute or convalescent COVID-19.

A single count supports this clone. The chain recombines TRBV7-9 with TRBJ2-7; 7 positions agree with TRBD2. The germline gives CDR1 SEHNR, CDR2 FQNEAQ (reference sequence). V gave up 7 bases and J gave up 1 base; unmatched junction bases: 10. The CDR3 consists of 15 residues. Here the CDR3 reads CASTNPSGASYEQYF. CDR3 nucleotides: TGTGCCAGCACGAATCCCAGCGGGGCATCCTACGAGCAGTACTTC.

The genes are TRBV7-8 and TRBJ2-1; TRBD2 matches 7 bases. The germline V gene has CDR1 SGHVS and CDR2 FQNEAQ. V trimming: 3 bases; J trimming: 3 bases; junction bases outside the gene matches: 8. The CDR3 totals 16 residues. The DNA of the CDR3 is TGTGCCAGCAGCTTCATGACTAGCAGCGGCTACAATGAGCAGTTCTTC. This sequence encodes CASSFMTSSGYNEQFF.

The V gene is TRBV6-2 or TRBV6-3, the J gene TRBJ2-5; maybe TRBD1 (6 bases). V gave up 0 bases and J gave up 2 bases, with 19 bases separating them. The CDR3 runs to 18 residues. Germline assignment: CDR1 MNHEY and CDR2 SVGEGT. The CDR3 DNA is TGTGCCAGCAGTTACTCCTTGACACGAAGACAGGATCAAGAGACCCAGTACTTC. It is translated as CASSYSLTRRQDQETQYF.

This chain connects TRBV3-1 (or the pseudogene TRBV3-2) to TRBJ2-7; 11 bases line up with TRBD2. This CDR3 has 15 amino acids. From germline, CDR1 is LGHDT and CDR2 YNNKEL (reference sequence). The V segment lost 1 base and the J segment 4 bases; nucleotides outside the gene matches: 3. CDR3 in DNA: TGTGCCAGCAGCCAAGGGTCTAGCGGGAGGTACGAGCAGTACTTC. It codes for CASSQGSSGRYEQYF.

This clone occurred once. The V and J genes are TRBV3-1 (or the pseudogene TRBV3-2) and TRBJ1-2; D not certain. CDR3 size: 13 residues. V was pared by 3 bases and J by 2 bases, with 7 bases between. Germline V lookup: CDR1 LGHDT, CDR2 YNNKEL (reference sequence). The CDR3 DNA is TGTGCCAGCAGCCAGCAGAAGAACTATGGCTACACCTTC. This translates into CASSQQKNYGYTF.

V usage is TRBV10-3 and J usage is TRBJ1-4; possible D gene TRBD1, 6 bases. CDR1 ENHRY and CDR2 SYGVKD come from the germline V gene. V lost 4 bases, J lost 8 bases, and 14 bases lay in between. This CDR3 is 14 amino acids long. For the CDR3, the DNA is TGTGCCATCAGTGCCACAGGGCCGGAGGAAAAACTGTTTTTT. Translating it yields CAISATGPEEKLFF.

This clone is a singleton in its sample. The CDR3 DNA sequence: TGTGCTAGTGGTTTGGGACAGCCTCGGGACTATGGCTACACCTTC. As protein: CASGLGQPRDYGYTF. This chain uses TRBV12-5 with TRBJ1-2, with D possibly matching TRBD1 (5 bases). Germline loops: CDR1 LGHNT, CDR2 FRNRAP. Trimming left V 1 base short and J 3 bases short, with 12 bases between. The CDR3 spans 15 residues. Filled out from reference TRBV12-5 and TRBJ1-2, the complete variable domain reads DARVTQTPRHKVTEMGQEVTMRCQPILGHNTVFWYRQTMMQGLELLAYFRNRAPLDDSGMPKDRFSAEMPDATLATLKIQPSEPRDSAVYFCASGLGQPRDYGYTFGSGTRLTVV.

This clone appeared a few times. This sequence joins TRBV11-2 and TRBJ2-7; TRBD1 aligns across 7 bases. CDR1 is SGHAT, CDR2 FQNNGV, per germline. This CDR3 is built from 13 residues. V was pared by 5 bases and J by 5 bases, with 6 bases of the junction left unmatched. The CDR3 nucleotides read TGTGCCAGCAGCCTAAGACAGGGCCACGAGCAGTACTTC. Amino acid sequence: CASSLRQGHEQYF.

Notes on this clone: In the same sample, other DNA sequences code for this CDR3. The rearrangement uses TRBV7-9 and TRBJ2-7; TRBD2 matches at 7 bases. V dropped 1 base and J dropped 0; count of bases not matched to a gene: 0. Germline values: CDR1 SEHNR, CDR2 FQNEAQ (reference sequence). The CDR3 totals 14 residues. The CDR3 protein is CASSLGGGSYEQYF. Written as DNA, the CDR3 is TGTGCCAGCAGCTTAGGCGGGGGCTCCTACGAGCAGTACTTC.

The CDR3 nucleotides read TGCGCCAGCAGCAGCCGGGACACAGTTCAAGAGACCCAGTACTTC. This codes for CASSSRDTVQETQYF. The V and J genes are TRBV10-1 and TRBJ2-5; perhaps TRBD1 as D (6 bases). V was trimmed by 6 bases and J by 2 bases, leaving 16 bases between them. CDR1 is WNHNN and CDR2 is SYGVQD in the germline V gene (reference sequence). The CDR3 sequence is 15 residues long.

The V and J genes are TRBV27 and TRBJ1-5; weak D call: TRBD1 (6 bases). The CDR3 has 13 residues. Looked up from germline, CDR1 is MNHEY and CDR2 is SMNVEV (reference sequence). Trimming removed 6 bases from V and 7 bases from J, with 13 bases in between. The CDR3, as DNA: TGTGCCAGCAGCCCGGGGGGGGGCCAGCCCCAGCATTTT. Translated, it gives CASSPGGGQPQHF.

This chain connects TRBV30 to TRBJ2-7, with 8 bases lining up with TRBD2. Germline CDR1 and CDR2: GTSNPN and SVGIG (reference sequence). CDR3 size: 16 residues. Trimming cost V 2 bases and J 4 bases; bases outside gene matches: 13. Here the CDR3 reads CAWSRSSSGSKYEQYF. The CDR3 nucleotides read TGTGCCTGGAGTAGATCTTCCAGCGGGAGTAAGTACGAGCAGTACTTC.

The rearrangement joins TRBV4-3 to TRBJ2-1, with TRBD2 identical over 8 bases. The V gene end was trimmed by 4 bases and the J gene end by 6 bases; junction bases not matched to a gene: 8. Germline assignment: CDR1 LGHNA and CDR2 YSLEER. The CDR3 totals 15 residues. CDR3 in amino acids: CASSRSGGPSNEQFF. CDR3 coding DNA: TGCGCCAGCAGCCGTTCGGGAGGGCCGTCCAATGAGCAGTTCTTC.

In this sample, this clone turned up a few times. This chain joins TRBV6-6 and TRBJ2-1; tentatively, D is TRBD2 (6 bases). This CDR3 comprises 14 residues. Trimming removed 7 bases from V and 7 bases from J, with 17 bases in between. Germline V gives CDR1 MNHNY, CDR2 SVGAGI (reference sequence). CDR3 residues: CASTTGGLRNEQFF. In DNA form, the CDR3 reads TGTGCCAGCACGACCGGAGGGTTGAGAAATGAGCAGTTCTTC.

This chain connects TRBV6-5 to TRBJ2-1, with 7 positions matching TRBD1. The CDR3 runs 14 residues. The junction had 11 bases not matched to a gene; V was cut back by 6 bases and J by 9 bases. CDR1 and CDR2 (germline): MNHEY, SVGAGI. In DNA form, the CDR3 reads TGTGCCAGCAGAACCGGGACAGTAAGCGGTGAGCAGTTCTTC. Translation: CASRTGTVSGEQFF.

The J gene is TRBJ1-1, the V gene TRBV3-1 (or the pseudogene TRBV3-2); D remains ambiguous. V was clipped by 1 base and J by 5 bases, with 8 bases between them. This CDR3 is 13 amino acids long. Germline CDR1 reads LGHDT; CDR2 reads YNNKEL (reference sequence). CDR3 sequence: CASSQAENTEAFF. CDR3 nucleotide sequence: TGTGCCAGCAGCCAAGCCGAGAATACTGAAGCTTTCTTT.

The count of this clone is one. The chain employs TRBV28 and TRBJ2-5; TRBD1 matches at 7 bases. Germline CDR1 is MDHEN and CDR2 is SYDVKM. V shed 5 bases, J shed 7 bases, and the junction held 13 bases outside the gene matches. The CDR3 extends over 15 amino acids. The CDR3 loop reads CASSTGQARVWTQYF. The CDR3 nucleotides read TGTGCCAGCAGTACCGGACAGGCAAGAGTGTGGACCCAGTACTTC.

The gene calls are TRBV15 and TRBJ1-5; 10 nucleotides line up with TRBD1. This CDR3 comprises 16 residues. Germline trimming cut 3 bases from V and 2 bases from J; bases unmatched to any gene: 4. Germline V CDR1 and CDR2: LNHNV, YYDKDF (reference sequence). The CDR3 reads CATSRGQGKGNQPQHF. The CDR3 DNA is TGTGCCACCAGCAGGGGACAGGGGAAAGGCAATCAGCCCCAGCATTTT.

This chain connects TRBV19 to TRBJ2-6; no definite D call. V lost 2 bases and J 0 bases, leaving 8 bases between the germline ends. Looked up from germline, CDR1 is LNHDA and CDR2 is SQIVND (reference sequence). CDR3 size: 16 residues. The CDR3 loop is CASSIPGDSGANVLTF. The CDR3 nucleotides read TGTGCCAGTAGTATACCAGGTGACTCTGGGGCCAACGTCCTGACTTTC.

The genes are TRBV19 and TRBJ2-2, with D tentatively TRBD1 (6 bases). Between the trimmed V and J ends, which lost 6 bases and 1 base, there was a span of 12 bases. This CDR3 region has 15 residues. Germline loops: CDR1 LNHDA, CDR2 SQIVND (reference sequence). This chain's CDR3 is CASRRDTRNTGELFF. CDR3 in DNA: TGTGCCAGTAGGAGGGACACCCGGAACACCGGGGAGCTGTTTTTT. Combining the CDR3 with reference TRBV19 and TRBJ2-2 gives the whole variable domain DGGITQSPKYLFRKEGQNVTLSCEQNLNHDAMYWYRQDPGQGLRLIYYSQIVNDFQKGDIAEGYSVSREKKESFPLTVTSAQKNPTAFYLCASRRDTRNTGELFFGEGSRLTVL.

V and J are TRBV9 and TRBJ2-5; 11 nucleotides match TRBD2. Trimming took 2 bases from V and 5 from J; bases not matched to a gene: 5. CDR1 and CDR2 from the germline V gene are SGDLS and YYNGEE. The CDR3 covers 15 residues. CDR3 region: CASSVSGGAGETQYF. CDR3 sequence (DNA): TGTGCCAGCAGCGTTAGCGGGGGGGCCGGGGAGACCCAGTACTTC. The whole variable domain, filled in from reference TRBV9 and TRBJ2-5, reads DSGVTQTPKHLITATGQRVTLRCSPRSGDLSVYWYQQSLDQGLQFLIQYYNGEERAKGNILERFSAQQFPDLHSELNLSSLELGDSALYFCASSVSGGAGETQYFGPGTRLLVL.

The chain carries TRBV18 and TRBJ1-4, with D perhaps matching TRBD1 (5 bases). The CDR3 sequence is 15 residues long. V was pared by 3 bases and J by 2 bases, with 10 bases between. Germline CDR1 and CDR2: KGHSH and LQKENI. DNA for the CDR3: TGTGCCAGCTCACCGTCGGCAGGGACTAATGAAAAACTGTTTTTT. Translated: CASSPSAGTNEKLFF.

The genes are TRBV6-2 or TRBV6-3 and TRBJ2-3; possibly TRBD2 for D (6 bases). Per the germline V gene, CDR1 is MNHEY and CDR2 is SVGEGT. The CDR3 is 14 residues long. The germline V and J ends were trimmed by 4 bases and 8 bases, with 16 bases remaining between them. The CDR3 DNA is TGTGCCAGCAGTTGGCTAGCGAACGCAGGTACGCAGTATTTT. Its protein is CASSWLANAGTQYF.

This chain's CDR3 is CALESGTANTEAFF. CDR3 DNA sequence: TGTGCCTTGGAGTCCGGGACAGCCAACACTGAAGCTTTCTTT. V is TRBV30 and J is TRBJ1-1; TRBD1 aligns across 7 bases. V lost 7 bases, J lost 2 bases, and 10 bases stayed unmatched. The V gene's germline CDR1 is GTSNPN and CDR2 SVGIG (reference sequence). This CDR3 spans 14 amino acids.

The CDR3 coding sequence is TGTGCCAGCAGCTTCGGGACAGTTCTCGAGCAGTACTTC. Protein: CASSFGTVLEQYF. This sequence joins TRBV5-6 and TRBJ2-7; 7 bases match TRBD1. V lost 2 bases to trimming and J lost 6 bases; unmatched junction nucleotides: 5. This CDR3 has 13 residues. CDR1 SGHDT and CDR2 YYEEEE come from the germline V gene.

Notes on this clone: The junction shows a germline mismatch at one end, possibly a read error. The chain is built from TRBV7-2 and TRBJ2-1, with 10 bases aligning to TRBD2. The germline CDR1 and CDR2 sequences are SGHTA and FQGNSA. This CDR3 has 15 amino acids. This CDR3 reads CASSIAGGLYNEQFF. The CDR3 nucleotides read TGTGCCAGCAGCATAGCGGGGGGACTCTACAATGAGCAGTTCTTC.

This clone was counted only a few times. The J gene is TRBJ2-7, the V gene TRBV11-2; TRBD2 matches 7 bases. Germline values: CDR1 SGHAT, CDR2 FQNNGV. V trimming: 4 bases; J trimming: 2 bases; junction bases outside the gene matches: 8. This CDR3 has 15 residues. This chain's CDR3 is CASSSASGPTYEQYF. The CDR3 DNA follows: TGTGCCAGCAGCTCAGCTAGCGGCCCGACCTACGAGCAGTACTTC.

This chain links TRBV27 with TRBJ1-2; no firm D call. The CDR3 length is 12 residues. Germline loops: CDR1 MNHEY, CDR2 SMNVEV (reference sequence). Trimming removed 4 bases at V and 7 bases at J, with 10 bases between. The CDR3 sequence: CASSSDWSGYTF. In DNA form, the CDR3 reads TGTGCCAGCAGTTCCGACTGGAGTGGCTACACCTTC.

This clone was observed once. V usage is TRBV4-2 and J usage is TRBJ2-7; 8 bases are a match to TRBD2. V trimming: 0 bases; J trimming: 5 bases; junction bases outside the gene matches: 6. Germline-derived CDR1 and CDR2 are LGHNA and YNFKEQ. The CDR3 loop spans 15 amino acids. In DNA, the CDR3 is TGTGCCAGCAGCCAAGATGGGACTAGTTTCGACGAGCAGTACTTC. Translated, it gives CASSQDGTSFDEQYF.